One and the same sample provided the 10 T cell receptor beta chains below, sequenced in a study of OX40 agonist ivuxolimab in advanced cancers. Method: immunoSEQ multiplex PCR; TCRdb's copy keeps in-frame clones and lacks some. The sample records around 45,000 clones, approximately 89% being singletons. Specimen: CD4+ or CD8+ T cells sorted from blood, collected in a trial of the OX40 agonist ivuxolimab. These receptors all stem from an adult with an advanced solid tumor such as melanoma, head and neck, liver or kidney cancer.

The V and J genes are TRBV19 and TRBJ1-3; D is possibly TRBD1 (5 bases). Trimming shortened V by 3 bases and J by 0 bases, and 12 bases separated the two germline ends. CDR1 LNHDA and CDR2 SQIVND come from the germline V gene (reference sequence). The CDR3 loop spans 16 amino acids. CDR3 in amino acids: CASSMRQGDSGNTIYF. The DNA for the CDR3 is TGTGCCAGTAGTATGCGTCAAGGGGACTCTGGAAACACCATATATTTT.

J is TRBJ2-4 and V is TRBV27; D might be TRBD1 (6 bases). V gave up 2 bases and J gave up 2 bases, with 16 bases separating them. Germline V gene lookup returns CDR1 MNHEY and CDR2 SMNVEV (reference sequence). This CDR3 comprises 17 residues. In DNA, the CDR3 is TGTGCCAGCAGTTTAACGTTGACGAGGGGGTCCAAAAACATTCAGTACTTC. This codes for CASSLTLTRGSKNIQYF.

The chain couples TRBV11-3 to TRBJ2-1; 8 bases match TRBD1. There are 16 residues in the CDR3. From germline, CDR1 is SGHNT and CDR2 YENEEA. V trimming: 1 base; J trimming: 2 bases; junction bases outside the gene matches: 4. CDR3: CASSLGGTGPYNEQFF. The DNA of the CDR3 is TGTGCCAGCAGCTTAGGAGGGACAGGCCCCTACAATGAGCAGTTCTTC.

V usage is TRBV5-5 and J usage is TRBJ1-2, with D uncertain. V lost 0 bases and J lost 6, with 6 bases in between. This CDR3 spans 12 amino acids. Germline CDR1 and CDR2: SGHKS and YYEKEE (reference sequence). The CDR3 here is CASSLAEHGYTF. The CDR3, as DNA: TGTGCCAGCAGCTTGGCCGAGCATGGCTACACCTTC. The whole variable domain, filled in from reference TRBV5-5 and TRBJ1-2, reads DAGVTQSPTHLIKTRGQQVTLRCSPISGHKSVSWYQQVLGQGPQFIFQYYEKEERGRGNFPDRFSARQFPNYSSELNVNALLLGDSALYLCASSLAEHGYTFGSGTRLTVV.

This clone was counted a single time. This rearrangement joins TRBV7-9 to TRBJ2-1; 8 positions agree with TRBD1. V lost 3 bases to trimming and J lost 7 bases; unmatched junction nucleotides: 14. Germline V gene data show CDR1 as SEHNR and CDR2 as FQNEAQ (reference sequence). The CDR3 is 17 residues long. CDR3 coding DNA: TGTGCCAGCAGCTTCACGGACAGGGCCATTTTTCGGAATGAGCAGTTCTTC. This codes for CASSFTDRAIFRNEQFF.

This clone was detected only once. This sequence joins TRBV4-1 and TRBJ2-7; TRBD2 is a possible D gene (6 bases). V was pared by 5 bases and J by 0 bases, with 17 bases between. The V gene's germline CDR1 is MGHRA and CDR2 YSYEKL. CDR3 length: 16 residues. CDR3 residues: CASSSSPSGSSYEQYF. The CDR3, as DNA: TGCGCCAGCAGCTCGAGCCCCTCCGGGAGCTCCTACGAGCAGTACTTC.

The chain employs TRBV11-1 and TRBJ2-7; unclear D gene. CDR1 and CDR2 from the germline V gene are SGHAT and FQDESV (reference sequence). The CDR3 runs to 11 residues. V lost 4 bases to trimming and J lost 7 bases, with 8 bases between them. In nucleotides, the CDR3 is TGTGCCAGCAGCTCCGGGTGGGAGCAGTACTTC. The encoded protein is CASSSGWEQYF.

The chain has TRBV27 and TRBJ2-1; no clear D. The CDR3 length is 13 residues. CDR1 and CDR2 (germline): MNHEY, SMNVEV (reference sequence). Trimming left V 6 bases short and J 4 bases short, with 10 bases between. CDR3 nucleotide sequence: TGTGCCAGCAGCCCGGACGGGTACAATGAGCAGTTCTTC. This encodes CASSPDGYNEQFF.

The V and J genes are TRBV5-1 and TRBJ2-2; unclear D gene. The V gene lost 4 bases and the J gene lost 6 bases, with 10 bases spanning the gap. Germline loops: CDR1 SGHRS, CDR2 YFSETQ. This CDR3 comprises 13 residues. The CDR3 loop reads CASSLEAPGELFF. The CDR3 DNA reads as TGCGCCAGCAGCCTCGAAGCCCCCGGGGAGCTGTTTTTT.

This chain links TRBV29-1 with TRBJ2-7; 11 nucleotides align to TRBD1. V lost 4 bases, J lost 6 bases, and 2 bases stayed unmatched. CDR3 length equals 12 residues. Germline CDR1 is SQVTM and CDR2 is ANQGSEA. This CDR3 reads CSVAGTGGEQYV. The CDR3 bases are TGCAGCGTTGCCGGGACAGGGGGCGAGCAGTACGTC.